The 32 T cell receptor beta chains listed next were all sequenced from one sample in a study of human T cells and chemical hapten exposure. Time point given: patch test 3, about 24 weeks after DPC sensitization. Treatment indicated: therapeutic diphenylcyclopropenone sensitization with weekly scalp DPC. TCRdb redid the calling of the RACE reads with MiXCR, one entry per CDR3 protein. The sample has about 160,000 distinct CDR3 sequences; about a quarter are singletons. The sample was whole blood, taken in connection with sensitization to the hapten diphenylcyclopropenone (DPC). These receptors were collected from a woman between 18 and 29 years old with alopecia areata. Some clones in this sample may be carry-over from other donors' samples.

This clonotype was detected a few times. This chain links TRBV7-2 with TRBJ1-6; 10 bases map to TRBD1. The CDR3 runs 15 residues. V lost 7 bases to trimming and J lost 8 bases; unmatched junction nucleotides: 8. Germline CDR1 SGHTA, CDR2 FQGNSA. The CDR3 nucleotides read TGTGCCAGCAAGTTCGCCGGGACAGGGGATTCACCCCTCCACTTT. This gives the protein CASKFAGTGDSPLHF.

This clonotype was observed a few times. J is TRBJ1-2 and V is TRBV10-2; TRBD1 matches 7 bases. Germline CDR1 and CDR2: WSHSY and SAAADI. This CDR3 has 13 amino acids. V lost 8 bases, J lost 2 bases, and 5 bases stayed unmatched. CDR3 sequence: CASAQGQNYGYTF. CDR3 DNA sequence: TGCGCCAGCGCTCAGGGACAGAACTATGGCTACACCTTC.

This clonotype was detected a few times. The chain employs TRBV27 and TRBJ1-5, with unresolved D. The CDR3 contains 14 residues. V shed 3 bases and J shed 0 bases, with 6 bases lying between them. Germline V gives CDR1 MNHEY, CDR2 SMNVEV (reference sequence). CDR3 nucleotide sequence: TGTGCCAGCAGTTTTGGTAATAGCAATCAGCCCCAGCATTTT. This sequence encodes CASSFGNSNQPQHF.

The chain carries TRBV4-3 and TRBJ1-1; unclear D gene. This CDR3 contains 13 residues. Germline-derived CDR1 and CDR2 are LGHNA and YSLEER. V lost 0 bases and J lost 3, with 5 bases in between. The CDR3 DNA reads TGCGCCAGCAGCCAAGATCTCTACACTGAAGCTTTCTTT. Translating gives CASSQDLYTEAFF.

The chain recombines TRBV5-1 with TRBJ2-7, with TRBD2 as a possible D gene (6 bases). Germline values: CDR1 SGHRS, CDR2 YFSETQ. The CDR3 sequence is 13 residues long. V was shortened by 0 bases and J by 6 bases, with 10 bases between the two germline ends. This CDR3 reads CASSLAGRSEQYF. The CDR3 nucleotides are TGCGCCAGCAGCTTGGCGGGGAGGTCCGAGCAGTACTTC.

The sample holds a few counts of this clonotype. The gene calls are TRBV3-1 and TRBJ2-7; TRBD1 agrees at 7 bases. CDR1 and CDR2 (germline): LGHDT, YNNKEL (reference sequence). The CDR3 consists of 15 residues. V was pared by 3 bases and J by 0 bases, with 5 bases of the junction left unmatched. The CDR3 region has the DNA TGTGCCAGCAGCCACTTGGGACAGAGCTCCTACGAGCAGTACTTC. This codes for CASSHLGQSSYEQYF.

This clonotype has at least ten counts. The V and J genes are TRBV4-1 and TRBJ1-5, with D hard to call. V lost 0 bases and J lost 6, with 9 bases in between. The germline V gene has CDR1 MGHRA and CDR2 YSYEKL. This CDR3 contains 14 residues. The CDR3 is CASSQEKVGQPQHF. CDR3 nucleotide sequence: TGCGCCAGCAGCCAAGAAAAGGTGGGTCAGCCCCAGCATTTT.

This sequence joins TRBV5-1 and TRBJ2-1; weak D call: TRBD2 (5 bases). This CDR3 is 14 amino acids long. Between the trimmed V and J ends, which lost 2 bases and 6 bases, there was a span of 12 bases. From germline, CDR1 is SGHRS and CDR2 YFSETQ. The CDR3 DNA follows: TGCGCCAGCAGCTTTCGGGATCTTCGCAATGAGCAGTTCTTC. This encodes CASSFRDLRNEQFF.

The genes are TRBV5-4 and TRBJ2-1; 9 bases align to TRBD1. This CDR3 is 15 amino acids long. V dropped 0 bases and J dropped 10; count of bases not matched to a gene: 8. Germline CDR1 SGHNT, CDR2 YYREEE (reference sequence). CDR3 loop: CASSLEGQGRVEQFF. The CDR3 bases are TGTGCCAGCAGCTTGGAAGGACAGGGGCGCGTGGAGCAGTTCTTC.

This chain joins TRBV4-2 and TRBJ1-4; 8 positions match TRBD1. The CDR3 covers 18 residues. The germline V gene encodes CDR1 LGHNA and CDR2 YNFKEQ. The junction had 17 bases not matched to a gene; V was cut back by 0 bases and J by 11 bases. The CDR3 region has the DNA TGTGCCAGCAGCCAAGACGGGACAGGCACGGACTGGGAGGGGAAACTGTTTTTT. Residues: CASSQDGTGTDWEGKLFF.

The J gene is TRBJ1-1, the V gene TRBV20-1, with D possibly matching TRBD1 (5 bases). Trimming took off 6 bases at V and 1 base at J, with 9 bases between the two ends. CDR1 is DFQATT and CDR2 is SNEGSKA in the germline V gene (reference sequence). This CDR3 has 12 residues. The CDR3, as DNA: TGCAGTGCGGCCACAGGGAACACTGAAGCTTTCTTT. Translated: CSAATGNTEAFF.

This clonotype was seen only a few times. The CDR3 sequence is CASSQEEAASNEQFF. CDR3 nucleotides: TGTGCCAGCAGCCAAGAGGAGGCGGCAAGCAATGAGCAGTTCTTC. The V and J genes are TRBV4-2 and TRBJ2-1; D might be TRBD2 (5 bases). Germline CDR1 LGHNA, CDR2 YNFKEQ. With 0 bases removed from V and 6 bases from J, the gap between germline ends came to 12 bases. This CDR3 has 15 residues.

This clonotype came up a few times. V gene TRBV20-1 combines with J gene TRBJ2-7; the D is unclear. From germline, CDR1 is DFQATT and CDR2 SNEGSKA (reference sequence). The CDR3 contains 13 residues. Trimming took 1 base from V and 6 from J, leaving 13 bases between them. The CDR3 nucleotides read TGCAGTGCTAGAGCACGGGTCGGCCGCGAGCAGTACTTC. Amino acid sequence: CSARARVGREQYF.

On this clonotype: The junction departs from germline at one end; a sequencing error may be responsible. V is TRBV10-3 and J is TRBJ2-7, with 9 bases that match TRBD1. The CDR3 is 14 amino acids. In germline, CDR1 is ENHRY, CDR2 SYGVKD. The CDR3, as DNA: TGTGCCATCAGTGGGGGACAGGGCTCCCACGAGCAGTACTTC. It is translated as CAISGGQGSHEQYF.

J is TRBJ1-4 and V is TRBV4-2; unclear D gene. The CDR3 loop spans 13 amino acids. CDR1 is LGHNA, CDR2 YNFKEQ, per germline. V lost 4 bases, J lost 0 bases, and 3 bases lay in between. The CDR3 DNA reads TGTGCCAGCAGCCCCACAACTAATGAAAAACTGTTTTTT. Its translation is CASSPTTNEKLFF.

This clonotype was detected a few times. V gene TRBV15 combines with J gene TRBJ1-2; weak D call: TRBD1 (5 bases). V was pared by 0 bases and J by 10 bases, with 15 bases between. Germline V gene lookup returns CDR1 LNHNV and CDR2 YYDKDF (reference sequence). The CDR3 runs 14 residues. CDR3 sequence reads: CATSRDGDGPFYTF. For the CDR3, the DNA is TGTGCCACCAGCAGAGACGGGGACGGCCCCTTCTACACCTTC.

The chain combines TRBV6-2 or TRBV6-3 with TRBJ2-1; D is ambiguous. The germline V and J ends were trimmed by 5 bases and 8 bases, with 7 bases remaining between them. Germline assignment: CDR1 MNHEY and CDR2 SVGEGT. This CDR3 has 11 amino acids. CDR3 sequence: CASSPHHEQFF. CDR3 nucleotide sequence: TGTGCCAGCAGTCCACACCATGAGCAGTTCTTC.

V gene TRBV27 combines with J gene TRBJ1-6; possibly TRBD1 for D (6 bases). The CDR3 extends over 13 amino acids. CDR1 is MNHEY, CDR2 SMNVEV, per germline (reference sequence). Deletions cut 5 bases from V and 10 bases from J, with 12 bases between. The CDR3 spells CASSEYRESPLHF. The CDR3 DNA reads TGTGCCAGCAGTGAATACAGGGAATCACCCCTCCACTTT.

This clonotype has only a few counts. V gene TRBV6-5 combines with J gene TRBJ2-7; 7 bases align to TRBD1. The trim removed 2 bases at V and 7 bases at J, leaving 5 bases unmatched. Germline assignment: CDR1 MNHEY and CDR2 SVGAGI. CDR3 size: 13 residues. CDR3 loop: CASSYLGQREQYF. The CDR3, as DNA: TGTGCCAGCAGTTACCTGGGACAGAGGGAGCAGTACTTC.

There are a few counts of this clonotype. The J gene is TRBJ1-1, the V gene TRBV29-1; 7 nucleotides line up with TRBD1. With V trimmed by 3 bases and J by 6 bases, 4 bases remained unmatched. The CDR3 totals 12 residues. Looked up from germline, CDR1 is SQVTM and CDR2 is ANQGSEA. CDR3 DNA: TGCAGCGTTGACCCAGGGGGTTCTGAAGCTTTCTTT. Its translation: CSVDPGGSEAFF.

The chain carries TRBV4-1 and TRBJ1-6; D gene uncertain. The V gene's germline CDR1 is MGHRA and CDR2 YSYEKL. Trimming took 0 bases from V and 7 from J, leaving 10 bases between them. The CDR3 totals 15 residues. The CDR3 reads CASSQDRQANSPLHF. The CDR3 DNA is TGCGCCAGCAGCCAAGATCGGCAGGCGAATTCACCCCTCCACTTT.

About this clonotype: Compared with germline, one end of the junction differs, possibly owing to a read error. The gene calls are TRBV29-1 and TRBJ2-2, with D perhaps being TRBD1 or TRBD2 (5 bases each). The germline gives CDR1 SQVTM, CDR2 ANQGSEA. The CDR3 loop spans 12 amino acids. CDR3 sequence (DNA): TGCAGCTTTGATGGGGGCACCGGGGAGCTGTTTTTT. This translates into CSFDGGTGELFF.

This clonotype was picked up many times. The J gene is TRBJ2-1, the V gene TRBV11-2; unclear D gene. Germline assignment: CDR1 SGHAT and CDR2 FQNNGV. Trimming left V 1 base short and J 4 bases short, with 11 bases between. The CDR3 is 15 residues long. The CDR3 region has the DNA TGTGCCAGCAGCTTAGTTTTGGGGAATTACAATGAGCAGTTCTTC. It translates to CASSLVLGNYNEQFF.

This chain's CDR3 is CASSPTDRRNKLFF. The CDR3, as DNA: TGTGCCAGCAGTCCGACGGACAGGCGAAACAAACTGTTTTTT. The chain combines TRBV12-3 or TRBV12-4 with TRBJ1-4, with 7 bases that match TRBD1. The length of the CDR3 is 14 residues. J was trimmed by 11 bases and V by 5 bases; bases with no gene match: 11.

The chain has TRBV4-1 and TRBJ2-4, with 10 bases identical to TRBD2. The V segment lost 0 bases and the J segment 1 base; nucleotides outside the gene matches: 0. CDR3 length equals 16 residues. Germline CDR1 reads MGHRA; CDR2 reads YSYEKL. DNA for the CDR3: TGCGCCAGCAGCCAAGATAGCGGGAGGGCCAAAAACATTCAGTACTTC. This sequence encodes CASSQDSGRAKNIQYF.

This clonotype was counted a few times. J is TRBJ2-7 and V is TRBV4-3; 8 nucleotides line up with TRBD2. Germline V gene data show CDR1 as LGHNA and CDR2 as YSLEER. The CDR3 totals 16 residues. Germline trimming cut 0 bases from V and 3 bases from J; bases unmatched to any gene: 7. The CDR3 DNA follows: TGCGCCAGCAGCCAAGAGGGAGCGGGAGCCAACTACGAGCAGTACTTC. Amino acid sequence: CASSQEGAGANYEQYF.

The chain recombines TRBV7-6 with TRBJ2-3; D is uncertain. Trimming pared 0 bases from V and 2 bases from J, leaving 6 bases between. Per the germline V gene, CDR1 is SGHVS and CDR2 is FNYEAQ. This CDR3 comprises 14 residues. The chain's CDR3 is CASSLASPTDTQYF. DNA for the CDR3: TGTGCCAGCAGCTTAGCGAGCCCCACAGATACGCAGTATTTT. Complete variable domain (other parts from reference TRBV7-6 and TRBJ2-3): GAGVSQSPRYKVTKRGQDVALRCDPISGHVSLYWYRQALGQGPEFLTYFNYEAQQDKSGLPNDRFSAERPEGSISTLTIQRTEQRDSAMYRCASSLASPTDTQYFGPGTRLTVL.

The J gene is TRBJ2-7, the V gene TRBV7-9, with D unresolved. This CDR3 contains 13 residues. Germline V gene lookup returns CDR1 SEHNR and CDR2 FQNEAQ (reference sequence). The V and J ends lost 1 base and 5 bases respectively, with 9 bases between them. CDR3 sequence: CASSLGGTDEQYF. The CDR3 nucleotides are TGTGCCAGCAGCTTAGGGGGTACCGACGAGCAGTACTTC. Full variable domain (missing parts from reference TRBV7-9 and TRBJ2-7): DTGVSQNPRHKITKRGQNVTFRCDPISEHNRLYWYRQTLGQGPEFLTYFQNEAQLEKSRLLSDRFSAERPKGSFSTLEIQRTEQGDSAMYLCASSLGGTDEQYFGPGTRLTVT.

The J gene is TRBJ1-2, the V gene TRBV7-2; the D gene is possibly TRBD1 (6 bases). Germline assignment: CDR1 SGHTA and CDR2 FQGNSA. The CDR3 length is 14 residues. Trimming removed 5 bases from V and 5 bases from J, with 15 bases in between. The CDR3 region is CASSLRDTYYGYTF. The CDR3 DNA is TGTGCCAGCAGCCTCCGGGACACTTATTATGGCTACACCTTC.

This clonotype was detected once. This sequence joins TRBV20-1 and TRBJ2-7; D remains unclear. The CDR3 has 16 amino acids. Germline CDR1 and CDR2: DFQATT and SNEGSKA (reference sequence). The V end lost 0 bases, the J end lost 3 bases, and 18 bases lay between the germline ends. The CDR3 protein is CSAREVSRTRGYEQYF. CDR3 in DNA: TGCAGTGCTAGAGAGGTCTCTAGAACACGAGGCTACGAGCAGTACTTC.

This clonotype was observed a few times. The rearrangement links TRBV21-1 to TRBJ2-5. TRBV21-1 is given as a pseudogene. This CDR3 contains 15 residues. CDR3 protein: CSLVRCRRLQETQYF. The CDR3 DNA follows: TGCTCCTTAGTAAGGTGTCGCAGGCTGCAAGAGACCCAGTACTTC.

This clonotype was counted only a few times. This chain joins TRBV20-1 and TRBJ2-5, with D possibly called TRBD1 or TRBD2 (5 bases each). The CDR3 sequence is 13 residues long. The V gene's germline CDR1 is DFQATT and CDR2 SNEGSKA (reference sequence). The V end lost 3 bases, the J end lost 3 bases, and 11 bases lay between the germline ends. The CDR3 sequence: CSASGDGKETQYF. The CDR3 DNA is TGCAGTGCTAGTGGGGACGGCAAAGAGACCCAGTACTTC.